Presented here are 29 T cell receptor beta chains from one specimen sequenced in a study of somatic mutations in cytotoxic T cells in rheumatoid arthritis. Sequenced by immunoSEQ multiplex PCR; TCRdb stores in-frame clones only, minus some. This repertoire shows about 25,000 clones, roughly 80% found once; its top ten account for roughly 4.9%. The sequenced sample was CD8+ T cells sorted from blood. The receptors were sampled from a man aged 50 to 60 in good health.

This sequence joins TRBV27 and TRBJ1-1; perhaps TRBD1 as D (5 bases). Germline V gene sequence: CDR1 MNHEY, CDR2 SMNVEV (reference sequence). The CDR3 covers 14 residues. V was clipped by 3 bases and J by 4 bases, with 12 bases between them. This CDR3 reads CASSFLGVVTEAFF. CDR3 in DNA: TGTGCCAGCAGTTTCCTGGGGGTGGTCACTGAAGCTTTCTTT.

The chain recombines TRBV6-5 with TRBJ2-4, with D unclear. Germline CDR1 is MNHEY and CDR2 is SVGAGI. With 5 bases removed from V and 5 bases from J, the gap between germline ends came to 7 bases. This CDR3 has 12 amino acids. CDR3 in DNA: TGTGCCAGCAGTACTACAGAAAACATTCAGTACTTC. Translation gives CASSTTENIQYF.

The table lists this clone with a few counts. The V and J genes are TRBV10-1 and TRBJ1-1; D not certain. V was pared by 8 bases and J by 6 bases, with 19 bases between. The CDR3 consists of 14 residues. The germline gives CDR1 WNHNN, CDR2 SYGVQD (reference sequence). CDR3 in DNA: TGCGCCAGCGAACCGGCAGAAATAAAATCTGAAGCTTTCTTT. It codes for CASEPAEIKSEAFF.

The chain employs TRBV7-6 and TRBJ2-5; D is unclear. Germline-derived CDR1 and CDR2 are SGHVS and FNYEAQ. Trimming left V 0 bases short and J 4 bases short, with 3 bases between. The CDR3 is made up of 12 amino acids. The CDR3 region has the DNA TGTGCCAGCAGCTTAGCGCGAGAGACCCAGTACTTC. Translating gives CASSLARETQYF.

The rearrangement joins TRBV28 to TRBJ2-2; 7 positions match TRBD2. The CDR3 sequence is 16 residues long. V gave up 6 bases and J gave up 3 bases; unmatched junction bases: 10. The germline CDR1 and CDR2 sequences are MDHEN and SYDVKM. The CDR3 loop reads CASRILSGTDTGELFF. The CDR3 DNA reads TGTGCCAGCAGAATATTAAGCGGGACGGACACCGGGGAGCTGTTTTTT.

The chain combines TRBV5-1 with TRBJ2-3; no reliable D call. Trimming cost V 0 bases and J 4 bases, with 12 bases left between them. The germline V gene encodes CDR1 SGHRS and CDR2 YFSETQ. This CDR3 is 15 amino acids long. The CDR3, as DNA: TGCGCCAGCAGCTTGGAGGTTAGCAGACCAGATACGCAGTATTTT. Its protein is CASSLEVSRPDTQYF.

The chain links TRBV7-9 to TRBJ1-2; 11 positions match TRBD1. Germline values: CDR1 SEHNR, CDR2 FQNEAQ (reference sequence). The CDR3 is made up of 15 amino acids. After removal of 2 bases from V and 2 bases from J, the junction contained 1 base not matched to a gene. The CDR3 region is CASSLRTGGNYGYTF. DNA of the CDR3: TGTGCCAGCAGCTTACGGACAGGGGGCAACTATGGCTACACCTTC. Full variable domain (rest looked up from reference TRBV7-9 and TRBJ1-2): DTGVSQNPRHKITKRGQNVTFRCDPISEHNRLYWYRQTLGQGPEFLTYFQNEAQLEKSRLLSDRFSAERPKGSFSTLEIQRTEQGDSAMYLCASSLRTGGNYGYTFGSGTRLTVV.

The chain combines TRBV6-6 with TRBJ2-7; TRBD1 matches at 9 bases. The junction had 7 bases not matched to a gene; V was cut back by 0 bases and J by 4 bases. The CDR3 contains 16 residues. CDR1 MNHNY and CDR2 SVGAGI come from the germline V gene (reference sequence). Written as DNA, the CDR3 is TGTGCCAGCAGTTACTCCATAGGGGGACAGGGATACGAGCAGTACTTC. Its translation: CASSYSIGGQGYEQYF.

This clone was recorded only once. This sequence joins TRBV30 and TRBJ1-4; D is possibly TRBD1 (5 bases). The germline CDR1 and CDR2 sequences are GTSNPN and SVGIG (reference sequence). The CDR3 is 15 amino acids. V dropped 1 base and J dropped 5 bases, with 14 bases sitting between them. DNA for the CDR3: TGTGCCTGGAGTGCAGGGAGATCCTCAAATGAAAAACTGTTTTTT. This codes for CAWSAGRSSNEKLFF.

CDR3 protein: CASSLTGGPTGELFF. The CDR3 DNA is TGCGCCAGCAGCCTTACAGGGGGGCCCACCGGGGAGCTGTTTTTT. The V call is TRBV5-1, the J call TRBJ2-2; 8 nucleotides match TRBD1. The CDR3 has 15 amino acids. Per the germline V gene, CDR1 is SGHRS and CDR2 is YFSETQ. V was clipped by 4 bases and J by 4 bases; unmatched bases: 6.

The chain joins TRBV6-5 to TRBJ2-3; TRBD2 matches 8 bases. The V gene end was trimmed by 0 bases and the J gene end by 2 bases; junction bases not matched to a gene: 4. The CDR3 has 16 residues. Germline lookup yields CDR1 MNHEY and CDR2 SVGAGI. CDR3 sequence reads: CASSYSAGEITDTQYF. The CDR3 nucleotides read TGTGCCAGCAGTTACTCAGCGGGAGAGATCACAGATACGCAGTATTTT.

Note on this clone: The junction differs from germline at one of its ends, possibly a read error. The rearrangement links TRBV7-2 to TRBJ2-1; 11 bases line up with TRBD2. The CDR3 is 13 amino acids. CDR1 and CDR2 (germline): SGHTA, FQGNSA. The CDR3 region is CASSVAGGQVGFF. The DNA for the CDR3 is TGTGCCAGCAGCGTAGCGGGAGGGCAGGTCGGGTTCTTC.

V gene TRBV6-5 combines with J gene TRBJ1-3; a possible D gene is TRBD1 (6 bases). CDR1 is MNHEY, CDR2 SVGAGI, per germline. Deletions cut 0 bases from V and 2 bases from J, with 8 bases between. This CDR3 is 15 amino acids long. The CDR3: CASSYSGGPGNTIYF. The CDR3 DNA follows: TGTGCCAGCAGTTACTCCGGGGGCCCTGGAAACACCATATATTTT.

This rearrangement joins TRBV5-1 to TRBJ1-4; possible D gene TRBD1, 5 bases. CDR1 SGHRS and CDR2 YFSETQ come from the germline V gene. The CDR3 has 17 residues. V lost 5 bases to trimming and J lost 0 bases, with 17 bases between them. CDR3 amino acids: CASRDWDGLSTNEKLFF. CDR3 DNA: TGCGCCAGCAGGGACTGGGACGGACTATCAACTAATGAAAAACTGTTTTTT.

The chain has TRBV12-5 and TRBJ2-2; D gene uncertain. V was clipped by 2 bases and J by 5 bases, with 6 bases between them. Germline CDR1 LGHNT, CDR2 FRNRAP. The length of the CDR3 is 13 residues. CDR3 sequence (DNA): TGTGCTAGTGGTTTGAAGTTGACCGGGGAGCTGTTTTTT. This translates into CASGLKLTGELFF.

This chain connects TRBV7-9 to TRBJ2-1; no definite D call. V was cut by 6 bases and J by 3 bases, with 15 bases left in between. Germline CDR1 reads SEHNR; CDR2 reads FQNEAQ (reference sequence). This CDR3 spans 15 amino acids. The CDR3 loop reads CASSFDPVVYNEQFF. CDR3 DNA sequence: TGTGCCAGCAGTTTCGACCCAGTCGTCTACAATGAGCAGTTCTTC. The full variable domain, in which reference TRBV7-9 and TRBJ2-1 provide the parts outside the CDR3, is DTGVSQNPRHKITKRGQNVTFRCDPISEHNRLYWYRQTLGQGPEFLTYFQNEAQLEKSRLLSDRFSAERPKGSFSTLEIQRTEQGDSAMYLCASSFDPVVYNEQFFGPGTRLTVL.

This clone was counted a single time. The chain recombines TRBV7-8 with TRBJ2-4; possibly TRBD2 for D (6 bases). The CDR3 consists of 15 residues. Looked up from germline, CDR1 is SGHVS and CDR2 is FQNEAQ. V lost 1 base and J 5 bases, leaving 12 bases between the germline ends. DNA of the CDR3: TGTGCCAGCAGCTTAGTTCGGACTACCGAAAACATTCAGTACTTC. It yields the protein CASSLVRTTENIQYF.

The rearrangement links TRBV9 to TRBJ2-5; D not resolved. Germline CDR1 SGDLS, CDR2 YYNGEE. Trimming cost V 0 bases and J 3 bases, with 9 bases left between them. The CDR3 loop spans 14 amino acids. Here the CDR3 reads CASSVAGGKETQYF. The CDR3 DNA follows: TGTGCCAGCAGCGTAGCGGGCGGTAAAGAGACCCAGTACTTC.

As concerns this clone: The same CDR3 arises from other DNA sequences in this sample as well. The V call is TRBV7-9, the J call TRBJ1-2; no reliable D call. V lost 1 base, J lost 4 bases, and 10 bases lay in between. CDR1 is SEHNR, CDR2 FQNEAQ, per germline (reference sequence). The CDR3 extends over 14 amino acids. The CDR3 sequence: CASSLVGVFYGYTF. CDR3 coding DNA: TGTGCCAGCAGCTTAGTCGGGGTTTTCTATGGCTACACCTTC.

This clone turned up a few times. The DNA for the CDR3 is TGTGCCAGCAGCCTAGTGGTAGGTAGCGAGCAGTACTTC. It specifies CASSLVVGSEQYF. V and J are TRBV7-2 and TRBJ2-7; unclear D gene. V lost 5 bases to trimming and J lost 6 bases, with 14 bases between them. Germline CDR1 reads SGHTA; CDR2 reads FQGNSA. The CDR3 is 13 residues long.

The rearrangement joins TRBV9 to TRBJ1-5; the D gene is possibly TRBD1 (6 bases). CDR1 is SGDLS and CDR2 is YYNGEE in the germline V gene. CDR3 length: 15 amino acids. V lost 3 bases and J 7 bases, leaving 17 bases between the germline ends. DNA of the CDR3: TGTGCCAGCAGCGCCCAGGGGAGCCCACGGCAGCCCCAGCATTTT. Protein: CASSAQGSPRQPQHF.

The V call is TRBV6-5, the J call TRBJ2-5; 12 nucleotides agree with TRBD2. The CDR3 length is 14 residues. In germline, CDR1 is MNHEY, CDR2 SVGAGI. With V trimmed by 3 bases and J by 10 bases, 6 bases remained unmatched. The CDR3 region has the DNA TGTGCCAGCAGTTATTCTCTAGCGGGAGGGGTCCAGTACTTC. Its protein product is CASSYSLAGGVQYF.

In this sample, this clone is medium-sized (0.01 to 0.1%). This chain uses TRBV27 with TRBJ1-5, with 7 positions matching TRBD1. This CDR3 comprises 14 residues. The V segment lost 6 bases and the J segment 1 base; nucleotides outside the gene matches: 3. Germline loops: CDR1 MNHEY, CDR2 SMNVEV (reference sequence). CDR3 region: CASRKGQSNQPQHF. The CDR3 DNA reads TGTGCCAGCAGGAAGGGACAGAGCAATCAGCCCCAGCATTTT.

The chain employs TRBV7-8 and TRBJ1-2; D uncertain. The CDR3 loop spans 11 amino acids. V was clipped by 5 bases and J by 6 bases, with 7 bases between them. In germline, CDR1 is SGHVS, CDR2 FQNEAQ. The CDR3 here is CASSQGDGYTF. The CDR3 coding sequence is TGTGCCAGCAGCCAAGGTGATGGCTACACCTTC.

This clone was seen a handful of times. This chain uses TRBV4-1 with TRBJ1-1; D gene unclear. CDR1 is MGHRA and CDR2 is YSYEKL in the germline V gene. The ends were cut back, 4 bases at V and 1 base at J, with 10 bases in the middle. The CDR3 loop spans 14 amino acids. CDR3 bases: TGCGCCAGCAGCCGTCCCACGGGGAACACTGAAGCTTTCTTT. It is translated as CASSRPTGNTEAFF.

The J gene is TRBJ2-1, the V gene TRBV7-6; D not certain. The CDR3 contains 12 residues. V was shortened by 3 bases and J by 6 bases, with 6 bases between the two germline ends. Germline lookup yields CDR1 SGHVS and CDR2 FNYEAQ. CDR3 nucleotide sequence: TGTGCCAGCAGCTTGGGTAGCAATGAGCAGTTCTTC. Translating it yields CASSLGSNEQFF. The whole variable domain, filled in from reference TRBV7-6 and TRBJ2-1, reads GAGVSQSPRYKVTKRGQDVALRCDPISGHVSLYWYRQALGQGPEFLTYFNYEAQQDKSGLPNDRFSAERPEGSISTLTIQRTEQRDSAMYRCASSLGSNEQFFGPGTRLTVL.

This chain links TRBV11-2 with TRBJ2-3; 7 positions agree with TRBD1. J lost 4 bases, V lost 0 bases, and 4 bases had no gene match. CDR3 length: 15 amino acids. CDR1 is SGHAT, CDR2 FQNNGV, per germline. For the CDR3, the DNA is TGTGCCAGCAGCTTAGATGTAGGGGGCGCAGATACGCAGTATTTT. Its protein product is CASSLDVGGADTQYF.

This rearrangement joins TRBV27 to TRBJ1-2; D not resolved. Trimming removed 3 bases at V and 3 bases at J, with 14 bases between. The CDR3 spans 15 residues. Germline-derived CDR1 and CDR2 are MNHEY and SMNVEV (reference sequence). As DNA, the CDR3 is TGTGCCAGCAGTTTTTCGGCAGGTCCTTACTATGGCTACACCTTC. It codes for CASSFSAGPYYGYTF.

V usage is TRBV27 and J usage is TRBJ2-2; 9 bases agree with TRBD1. The CDR3 has 17 residues. Looked up from germline, CDR1 is MNHEY and CDR2 is SMNVEV (reference sequence). V gave up 10 bases and J gave up 10 bases; unmatched junction bases: 22. The DNA of the CDR3 is TGTGCCACCAGCAATTGGGGGACAGGGATTTCGTTATCGGAGCTGTTTTTT. It is translated as CATSNWGTGISLSELFF.